These 11 T cell receptor beta chains came from one sample sequenced in a study of cytomegalovirus exposure and HLA in healthy donors. The PCR was carried out with 60 Vbeta primers and 13 Jbeta primers. TCRdb keeps only in-frame clones here, not all; method: immunoSEQ multiplex PCR. The sample has about 80,000 clones, roughly 80% seen once; the top ten hold roughly 32%. The source material was PBMCs. The origin of the receptors is a man aged 50 to 60 in good health and CMV-seropositive.

The chain uses TRBV19 and TRBJ2-5, with TRBD1 matching 8 bases. The CDR3 runs 17 residues. Germline CDR1 is LNHDA and CDR2 is SQIVND (reference sequence). The V gene end was trimmed by 5 bases and the J gene end by 0 bases; junction bases not matched to a gene: 11. CDR3: CASSPTGSRGHQETQYF. CDR3 DNA sequence: TGTGCCAGTAGTCCTACGGGGTCCAGGGGGCACCAAGAGACCCAGTACTTC.

In DNA, the CDR3 is TGTGCCAGCAGCTTCTCGGCGGGAAGCACAGATACGCAGTATTTT. Residues: CASSFSAGSTDTQYF. V gene TRBV7-2 combines with J gene TRBJ2-3; D might be TRBD2 (6 bases). The CDR3 runs to 15 residues. CDR1 SGHTA and CDR2 FQGNSA come from the germline V gene. Trimming pared 3 bases from V and 0 bases from J, leaving 10 bases between. Full variable domain (outside the CDR3, taken from reference TRBV7-2 and TRBJ2-3): GAGVSQSPSNKVTEKGKDVELRCDPISGHTALYWYRQSLGQGLEFLIYFQGNSAPDKSGLPSDRFSAERTGGSVSTLTIQRTQQEDSAVYLCASSFSAGSTDTQYFGPGTRLTVL.

The CDR3 DNA is TGCGCCAGCAGCCCCCGGGCAGGGGAAGGTCAGCCCCAGCATTTT. Translated, it gives CASSPRAGEGQPQHF. The rearrangement joins TRBV5-1 to TRBJ1-5; D perhaps matches TRBD1 (6 bases). Germline V CDR1 and CDR2: SGHRS, YFSETQ. Trimming took 4 bases from V and 6 from J, leaving 17 bases between them. CDR3 length: 15 amino acids.

This chain joins TRBV6-1 and TRBJ1-6; D is perhaps TRBD1 (5 bases). Trimming pared 5 bases from V and 8 bases from J, leaving 10 bases between. The CDR3 is 13 residues long. Germline lookup yields CDR1 MNHNS and CDR2 SASEGT. The CDR3 sequence is CASSTGVDSPLHF. The CDR3 bases are TGTGCCAGCAGTACGGGGGTGGATTCACCCCTCCACTTT.

The rearrangement links TRBV6-5 to TRBJ2-7; D is perhaps TRBD2 (6 bases). The CDR3 loop spans 15 amino acids. V lost 0 bases and J 4 bases, leaving 13 bases between the germline ends. Germline V gene lookup returns CDR1 MNHEY and CDR2 SVGAGI. The CDR3 coding sequence is TGTGCCAGCAGTTACTCGTCGGGAGAGGTATACGAGCAGTACTTC. It encodes CASSYSSGEVYEQYF.

Here the CDR3 reads CASQGTSGNYEQYF. CDR3 bases: TGCGCCTCCCAGGGGACTAGCGGGAACTACGAGCAGTACTTC. The chain uses TRBV5-1 and TRBJ2-7; 13 bases agree with TRBD2. CDR1 and CDR2 from the germline V gene are SGHRS and YFSETQ. Trimming cost V 10 bases and J 3 bases; bases outside gene matches: 7. The CDR3 spans 14 residues. Complete variable domain (other parts from reference TRBV5-1 and TRBJ2-7): KAGVTQTPRYLIKTRGQQVTLSCSPISGHRSVSWYQQTPGQGLQFLFEYFSETQRNKGNFPGRFSGRQFSNSRSEMNVSTLELGDSALYLCASQGTSGNYEQYFGPGTRLTVT.

This sequence joins TRBV27 and TRBJ2-3; D is perhaps TRBD1 (6 bases). Trimming took off 5 bases at V and 4 bases at J, with 7 bases between the two ends. Germline V lookup: CDR1 MNHEY, CDR2 SMNVEV (reference sequence). There are 12 residues in the CDR3. The CDR3 here is CASSHRADTQYF. The DNA of the CDR3 is TGTGCCAGCAGTCACAGGGCAGATACGCAGTATTTT.

The table lists this clone with a count of one. CDR3 region: CASSLSGDLYEQYF. Here the CDR3 DNA reads TGTGCCAGCAGCCTTAGCGGAGACCTCTACGAGCAGTACTTC. J is TRBJ2-5 and V is TRBV11-3; the D gene is possibly TRBD2 (6 bases). The tail of the sequence fits TRBJ2-7 better, so the J call may be wrong. This CDR3 has 14 amino acids. Germline CDR1 is SGHNT and CDR2 is YENEEA.

The table lists this clone with many counts. The chain joins TRBV2 to TRBJ1-5; weak D call: TRBD1 (5 bases). V dropped 9 bases and J dropped 2 bases, with 20 bases sitting between them. The CDR3 has 16 residues. CDR1 is SNHLY, CDR2 FYNNEI, per germline. CDR3 in amino acids: CASEGPGGVGNQPQHF. In nucleotides, the CDR3 is TGTGCCAGTGAGGGGCCGGGGGGAGTCGGCAATCAGCCCCAGCATTTT. Full variable domain (remainder filled in from reference TRBV2 and TRBJ1-5): EPEVTQTPSHQVTQMGQEVILRCVPISNHLYFYWYRQILGQKVEFLVSFYNNEISEKSEIFDDQFSVERPDGSNFTLKIRSTKLEDSAMYFCASEGPGGVGNQPQHFGDGTRLSIL.

In this sample, this clone turned up a few times. The chain joins TRBV6-1 to TRBJ2-2; D uncertain. CDR1 is MNHNS and CDR2 is SASEGT in the germline V gene. The CDR3 is 14 amino acids. V was pared by 3 bases and J by 1 base, with 6 bases between. The CDR3 DNA reads TGTGCCAGCAGTGAGATCAGGAACACCGGGGAGCTGTTTTTT. Amino acid sequence: CASSEIRNTGELFF.

Only a few counts were recorded for this clone. The chain has TRBV4-3 and TRBJ1-3; TRBD1 matches 7 bases. The CDR3 is 16 amino acids. The ends lost 1 base at V and 3 bases at J; junction bases unmatched: 6. In germline, CDR1 is LGHNA, CDR2 YSLEER. DNA for the CDR3: TGCGCCAGCAGCCAAGGGACAGGACGTATTGGAAACACCATATATTTT. Amino acid sequence: CASSQGTGRIGNTIYF.